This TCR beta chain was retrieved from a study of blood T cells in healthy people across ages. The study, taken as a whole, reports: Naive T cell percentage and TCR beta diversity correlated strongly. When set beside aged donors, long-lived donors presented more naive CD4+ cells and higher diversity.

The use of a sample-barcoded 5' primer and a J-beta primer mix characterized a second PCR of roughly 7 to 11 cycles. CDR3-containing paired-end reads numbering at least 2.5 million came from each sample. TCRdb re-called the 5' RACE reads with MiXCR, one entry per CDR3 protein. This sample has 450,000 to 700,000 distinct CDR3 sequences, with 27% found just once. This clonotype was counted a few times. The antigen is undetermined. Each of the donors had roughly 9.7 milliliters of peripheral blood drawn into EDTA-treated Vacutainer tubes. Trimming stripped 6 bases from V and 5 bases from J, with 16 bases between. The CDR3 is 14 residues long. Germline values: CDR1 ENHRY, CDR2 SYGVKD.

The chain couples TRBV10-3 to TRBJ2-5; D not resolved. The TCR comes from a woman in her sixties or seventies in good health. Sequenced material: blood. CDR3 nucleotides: TGTGCCATCAGCCATTCAACAAGCAGGGAGACCCAGTACTTC. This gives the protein CAISHSTSRETQYF.